Listed below are T cell receptor beta chains from one sample, sequenced in a study of graft-versus-host responses after intestinal transplantation. Here immunoSEQ multiplex PCR was the method, and the copy in TCRdb shows in-frame clones only, minus some. The table lists more than 65,000 clones, around 91% of them singletons. No antigen is known for these receptors. The sequenced sample was unstimulated CD8+ T cells sorted from spleen or lymph node cells, obtained before intestinal transplant. These receptors were taken from a human donor who received an intestinal transplant. Each CDR3 is given without its conserved first and last residue. A D gene is named only where the DNA matches it firmly.

>TRBV15|NA
ATSRDSQRWTDTQY
>TRBV27|NA
ASSRRSQGTGELF
>TRBV7-8|TRBD1
ASSLNRGEKLF
>TRBV27|NA
ASSPLSGGGETQY
>TRBV5-4|TRBD2
ASSLERGGKETQY
>TRBV29-1|TRBD1
SVETWTGGHTEAF
>TRBV19|NA
ASSMNKGGYTEAF
>TRBV7-8|NA
ASSLVVPSSYNEQF
>TRBV7-9|TRBD1
ASSPRDRDSYEQY
>TRBV9|NA
ASSVVEGPVPNTEAF
>TRBV4-1|TRBD1
ASSQDGTGTSYEQY
>TRBV27|NA
ASAPGGLGTEAF
>TRBV7-9|NA
ASSLTTGPQNEQF
>TRBV5-1|NA
ASSLSGGAEGNTIY
>TRBV7-8|NA
ASSLYNEQY
>TRBV11-2|NA
ASSLGYNSLTNEKLF
>TRBV25-1|NA
ASPWGDWNTEAF
>TRBV11-2|NA
ASSLASLAKNIQY
>TRBV18|NA
ASSPEEKLF
>TRBV10-2|TRBD2
ASSESSGVRGEQF
>TRBV11-2|TRBD1
ASSFGDRVYEQY
>TRBV4-1|TRBD1
ASSRWDRLDEQF
>TRBV2|TRBD2
ASSGTSGGAGQF
>TRBV2|NA
ASTAGALLSYEQY
>TRBV5-4|NA
ASSLSGPNSPLH
>TRBV6-5|NA
ASSYSLVDEQY
>TRBV9|NA
ASSVAPVDEVEKLF
>TRBV27|NA
ASSGDSPPGELF